This entry lists 23 T cell receptor beta chains sequenced from one sample in a study of shared clonotypes between healthy human individuals. Here immunoSEQ multiplex PCR was the method, and the copy in TCRdb shows in-frame clones only, minus some. The table includes nearly 750,000 clones, around 77% detected once. Sequencing input: memory CD4+ T cells sorted from blood. Subset of the sample: CD45RA-negative fraction. The receptors come from a woman in her twenties or thirties in good health.

The chain employs TRBV10-3 and TRBJ2-1, with 9 bases aligning to TRBD2. Germline trimming cut 4 bases from V and 6 bases from J; bases unmatched to any gene: 4. CDR3 length equals 14 residues. CDR1 ENHRY and CDR2 SYGVKD come from the germline V gene. The CDR3 region is CAISVGTSSNEQFF. Written as DNA, the CDR3 is TGTGCCATCAGTGTGGGGACTAGCAGCAATGAGCAGTTCTTC.

The V gene is TRBV11-2, the J gene TRBJ2-5; D is uncertain. The DNA end lines up better with TRBJ2-7; the J call may be wrong. The CDR3 spans 13 residues. Germline CDR1 SGHAT, CDR2 FQNNGV. As DNA, the CDR3 is TGTGCCAGCAGCTGGTCTGCTAAATCCGAGCAGTACTTC. Protein product: CASSWSAKSEQYF.

The chain links TRBV28 to TRBJ2-7; 13 bases are a match to TRBD2. CDR3 length: 17 amino acids. The V segment lost 7 bases and the J segment 3 bases; nucleotides outside the gene matches: 12. Germline V gene data show CDR1 as MDHEN and CDR2 as SYDVKM. CDR3 in amino acids: CASNKKPGTSGIYEQYF. The CDR3 coding sequence is TGTGCCAGCAATAAAAAGCCCGGGACTAGCGGGATCTACGAGCAGTACTTC.

The chain's CDR3 is CASRREGRTGELFF. In nucleotides, the CDR3 is TGTGCCAGCAGGCGGGAGGGAAGGACCGGGGAGCTGTTTTTT. This chain links TRBV7-3 with TRBJ2-2, with TRBD2 matching over 9 bases. Germline V gene lookup returns CDR1 SGHTA and CDR2 FQGTGA. With 6 bases clipped from V and 5 bases from J, the junction kept 4 bases outside the gene matches. The length of the CDR3 is 14 residues.

The rearrangement links TRBV27 to TRBJ2-7; 9 bases line up with TRBD1. Germline V gives CDR1 MNHEY, CDR2 SMNVEV (reference sequence). V lost 3 bases to trimming and J lost 5 bases; unmatched junction nucleotides: 8. The CDR3 totals 15 residues. The CDR3 DNA sequence: TGTGCCAGCAGTTTTTCGGGACAGGGCTTCCACGAGCAGTACTTC. Its translation: CASSFSGQGFHEQYF.

V gene TRBV5-1 combines with J gene TRBJ1-2; tentatively, D is TRBD1 (5 bases). V lost 1 base, J lost 4 bases, and 11 bases lay in between. CDR3 length: 14 residues. The germline CDR1 and CDR2 sequences are SGHRS and YFSETQ. The CDR3 here is CASSLLLDSYGYTF. The DNA of the CDR3 is TGCGCCAGCAGCTTGCTTCTCGACAGCTATGGCTACACCTTC.

The chain employs TRBV6-5 and TRBJ2-5; D unresolved. V lost 0 bases and J 1 base, leaving 12 bases between the germline ends. Per the germline V gene, CDR1 is MNHEY and CDR2 is SVGAGI. This CDR3 spans 16 amino acids. The DNA of the CDR3 is TGTGCCAGCAGTTACTCCCTAGGTCCGACCCAAGAGACCCAGTACTTC. Protein: CASSYSLGPTQETQYF.

The CDR3 region is CASSPPTREQYF. The CDR3, as DNA: TGTGCCAGCTCACCACCGACTAGAGAGCAGTACTTC. The chain links TRBV18 to TRBJ2-7; weak D call: TRBD2 (6 bases). The V gene's germline CDR1 is KGHSH and CDR2 LQKENI. V dropped 0 bases and J dropped 7 bases, with 7 bases sitting between them. The CDR3 runs to 12 residues.

A remark on this clone: Other DNA sequences in the same sample also yield this CDR3. The chain joins TRBV7-9 to TRBJ1-5, with 7 bases identical to TRBD1. Germline trimming cut 3 bases from V and 3 bases from J; bases unmatched to any gene: 2. The CDR3 covers 14 residues. Germline CDR1 and CDR2: SEHNR and FQNEAQ (reference sequence). CDR3 nucleotides: TGTGCCAGCAGCTTTGGACAGGACAATCAGCCCCAGCATTTT. Its protein product is CASSFGQDNQPQHF.

Concerning this clone itself: Other DNA sequences in this specimen translate into the identical CDR3. This chain links TRBV19 with TRBJ2-5; TRBD1 matches at 9 bases. Looked up from germline, CDR1 is LNHDA and CDR2 is SQIVND (reference sequence). The V and J ends lost 3 bases and 5 bases, in that order; junction bases with no gene match: 4. The CDR3 loop spans 14 amino acids. For the CDR3, the DNA is TGTGCCAGTAGTATTGGAGGACAGGGGGAGACCCAGTACTTC. This codes for CASSIGGQGETQYF.

In this sample, this clone turned up many times. The chain recombines TRBV23-1 with TRBJ1-5, with a possible D match to TRBD1 (5 bases). TRBV23-1 is an ORF, with its function uncertain. V was clipped by 11 bases and J by 0 bases, with 26 bases between them. The CDR3 consists of 18 residues. This CDR3 is CAFFPYPGTENSNQPQHF. As DNA, the CDR3 is TGCGCCTTTTTCCCGTACCCTGGGACGGAGAATAGCAATCAGCCCCAGCATTTT.

The chain carries TRBV28 and TRBJ1-3; D is uncertain. Germline V CDR1 and CDR2: MDHEN, SYDVKM. V dropped 5 bases and J dropped 3 bases, with 14 bases sitting between them. The CDR3 length is 15 residues. CDR3 protein: CASSTDGSNGNTIYF. CDR3 nucleotides: TGTGCCAGCAGTACGGACGGAAGTAATGGAAACACCATATATTTT.

The rearrangement joins TRBV6-4 to TRBJ1-2, with D hard to call. The V gene's germline CDR1 is MRHNA and CDR2 SNTAGT. The CDR3 runs 11 residues. V lost 3 bases, J lost 8 bases, and 7 bases lay in between. Written as DNA, the CDR3 is TGTGCCAGCAGTGATGGTGGAGGCTACACCTTC. This gives the protein CASSDGGGYTF.

The chain is built from TRBV19 and TRBJ2-1, with D perhaps matching TRBD2 (6 bases). Germline V gene lookup returns CDR1 LNHDA and CDR2 SQIVND (reference sequence). V lost 5 bases and J lost 6, with 23 bases in between. The CDR3 spans 17 residues. CDR3 in amino acids: CASSPSRLVGASNEQFF. Here the CDR3 DNA reads TGTGCCAGTAGTCCCTCCAGACTAGTCGGGGCATCCAATGAGCAGTTCTTC.

The chain's CDR3 is CASSSIWTGGNTEAFF. The CDR3 coding sequence is TGTGCCAGCAGCTCGATATGGACAGGGGGGAACACTGAAGCTTTCTTT. The V and J genes are TRBV5-4 and TRBJ1-1, with 10 positions matching TRBD1. The CDR3 is 16 residues long. The V segment lost 3 bases and the J segment 1 base; nucleotides outside the gene matches: 6. Germline V CDR1 and CDR2: SGHNT, YYREEE (reference sequence).

This rearrangement joins TRBV10-1 to TRBJ2-7; TRBD1 matches 9 bases. There are 14 residues in the CDR3. Trimming removed 4 bases from V and 9 bases from J; junction bases left unmatched: 10. Germline loops: CDR1 WNHNN, CDR2 SYGVQD (reference sequence). This CDR3 is CASSGIRTGDGQYF. The CDR3 DNA sequence: TGCGCCAGCAGTGGAATCAGGACAGGGGATGGGCAGTACTTC.

A few counts support this clone. The chain carries TRBV28 and TRBJ2-5; the match to TRBD1 covers 9 bases. The CDR3 consists of 16 residues. The V gene end was trimmed by 7 bases and the J gene end by 2 bases; junction bases not matched to a gene: 11. CDR1 and CDR2 (germline): MDHEN, SYDVKM. The CDR3, as DNA: TGTGCCAGCAACCCCCGGGGGACAGGGCCTCAAGAGACCCAGTACTTC. Translating gives CASNPRGTGPQETQYF.

This chain links TRBV29-1 with TRBJ2-1, with 10 bases that match TRBD2. The CDR3 runs to 15 residues. Per the germline V gene, CDR1 is SQVTM and CDR2 is ANQGSEA. Trimming took 6 bases from V and 6 from J; bases not matched to a gene: 11. The CDR3 sequence is CSVVPPAGGPNEQFF. CDR3 nucleotide sequence: TGCAGCGTAGTTCCACCAGCGGGAGGGCCCAATGAGCAGTTCTTC.

The rearrangement uses TRBV7-3 and TRBJ2-6; D is unresolved. The CDR3 runs 15 residues. The germline CDR1 and CDR2 sequences are SGHTA and FQGTGA. Trimming shortened V by 1 base and J by 2 bases, and 6 bases separated the two germline ends. The CDR3 region is CASSLNGAGANVLTF. The CDR3 DNA reads as TGTGCCAGCAGCTTAAATGGGGCTGGGGCCAACGTCCTGACTTTC. The complete variable domain, with remaining parts taken from reference TRBV7-3 and TRBJ2-6, reads GAGVSQTPSNKVTEKGKYVELRCDPISGHTALYWYRQSLGQGPEFLIYFQGTGAADDSGLPNDRFFAVRPEGSVSTLKIQRTERGDSAVYLCASSLNGAGANVLTFGAGSRLTVL.

The genes are TRBV28 and TRBJ2-7, with TRBD2 as a possible D gene (7 bases). CDR3 size: 12 residues. Trimming stripped 11 bases from V and 2 bases from J, with 13 bases between. Germline V gene data show CDR1 as MDHEN and CDR2 as SYDVKM. CDR3 nucleotide sequence: TGTGCCGTGGGGGGGGCAACCTACGAGCAGTACTTC. Translation gives CAVGGATYEQYF.

This clone was picked up one time. This chain joins TRBV25-1 and TRBJ2-1, with unresolved D. Trimming cost V 5 bases and J 0 bases, with 14 bases left between them. Germline CDR1 MGHDK, CDR2 SYGVNS. This CDR3 spans 16 amino acids. The CDR3 sequence: CASSPRTTSSYNEQFF. The CDR3, as DNA: TGTGCCAGCAGTCCGCGGACCACGAGCTCCTACAATGAGCAGTTCTTC.

The rearrangement links TRBV5-1 to TRBJ1-2; TRBD1 is a possible D gene (6 bases). The CDR3 consists of 16 residues. The germline CDR1 and CDR2 sequences are SGHRS and YFSETQ. Between the trimmed V and J ends, which lost 0 bases and 2 bases, there was a span of 14 bases. CDR3: CASSLVPGGVNYGYTF. The CDR3, as DNA: TGCGCCAGCAGCTTGGTTCCCGGGGGCGTGAACTATGGCTACACCTTC.

The chain employs TRBV2 and TRBJ1-2; no definite D call. V gave up 7 bases and J gave up 7 bases, with 13 bases separating them. The CDR3 is 12 residues long. CDR1 is SNHLY, CDR2 FYNNEI, per germline. The CDR3 sequence is CASISWGAGYTF. The CDR3 bases are TGTGCCAGCATTAGTTGGGGAGCTGGCTACACCTTC.